Listed below are T cell receptor beta chains from one sample, sequenced in a study of shared clonotypes between healthy human individuals. The method was immunoSEQ multiplex PCR; TCRdb's version includes in-frame clones alone and lacks a portion of them. Seen here are about 2.1 million clones, about 93% observed once, and the top ten hold 1.5% to 2%. What was sequenced was naive CD8+ T cells from PBMCs. The receptors were gathered from a man aged 18 to 30 in good health. Some clones in this sample may be carry-over from other donors' samples. Both conserved end residues are part of each CDR3. D genes are given only for firm matches. Clone size is shown for a subset of rows, as once, few, many or a class of expanded clone.

>TRBJ1-5|TRBV19|NA|NA
CASSIPLGGVHQPQHF
TGTGCCAGTAGTATCCCCCTGGGGGGCGTCCATCAGCCCCAGCATTTT
>TRBJ1-1|TRBV28|few|NA
CASIWGWGTNTEAFF
TGTGCCAGCATATGGGGTTGGGGGACGAACACTGAAGCTTTCTTT
>TRBJ2-1|TRBV5-6|NA|NA
CASSLLAANEQFF
TGTGCCAGCAGCCTACTGGCGGCTAATGAGCAGTTCTTC
>TRBJ2-7|TRBV7-2|NA|NA
CASSLLRVYEQYF
TGTGCCAGCAGCTTATTGCGGGTCTACGAGCAGTACTTC
>TRBJ1-5|TRBV28|NA|NA
CASRRTGYGNQPQHF
TGTGCCAGCAGACGAACAGGGTACGGCAATCAGCCCCAGCATTTT
>TRBJ1-1|TRBV5-6|NA|NA
CASTTGNTMNTEAFF
TGTGCCAGCACTACAGGGAATACTATGAACACTGAAGCTTTCTTT
>TRBJ2-7|TRBV5-1|NA|TRBD1
CASSHTGESYEQYF
TGCGCCAGCAGCCATACAGGGGAATCCTACGAGCAGTACTTC
>TRBJ2-3|TRBV19|once|TRBD2
CASSIGGRVTDTQYF
TGTGCCAGTAGTATAGGCGGGAGAGTCACCGATACGCAGTATTTT
>TRBJ1-1|TRBV6-4|few|NA
CASSEGQNTEAFF
TGTGCCAGCAGTGAAGGCCAGAACACTGAAGCTTTCTTT
>TRBJ2-1|TRBV29-1|NA|NA
CSVAAGSSYNEQFF
TGCAGCGTTGCTGCTGGGAGCTCCTACAATGAGCAGTTCTTC
>TRBJ2-1|TRBV7-9|NA|TRBD2
CASSPGLAVYHEQFF
TGTGCCAGCAGCCCGGGACTAGCGGTCTATCATGAGCAGTTCTTC
>TRBJ2-2|TRBV19|NA|NA
CASSIAGMGTGELFF
TGTGCCAGTAGTATAGCGGGGATGGGCACCGGGGAGCTGTTTTTT
>TRBJ1-1|TRBV9|NA|NA
CASSPPGEGDTEAFF
TGTGCCAGCAGCCCCCCCGGGGAGGGCGACACTGAAGCTTTCTTT
>TRBJ2-3|TRBV28|NA|TRBD2
CASTQLAGEGDTQYF
TGTGCCAGCACCCAACTAGCGGGAGAGGGTGATACGCAGTATTTT
>TRBJ2-5|TRBV28|NA|NA
CASSWGGGAEGETQYF
TGTGCCAGCAGTTGGGGCGGGGGCGCAGAGGGTGAGACCCAGTACTTC
>TRBJ2-5|TRBV9|NA|NA
CASSVADQGYGETQYF
TGTGCCAGCAGCGTAGCCGATCAGGGGTACGGTGAGACCCAGTACTTC
>TRBJ2-1|TRBV27|once|NA
CASSFRVSYNEQFF
TGTGCCAGCAGTTTTCGGGTCAGCTACAATGAGCAGTTCTTC
>TRBJ2-7|TRBV6-1|once|NA
CANSAGPSYEQYF
TGTGCCAACTCAGCGGGTCCTTCCTACGAGCAGTACTTC
>TRBJ2-1|TRBV10-3|NA|TRBD2
CAIRGRLARDEQFF
TGTGCCATCAGGGGCAGACTAGCTCGCGATGAGCAGTTCTTC
>TRBJ2-1|TRBV11-3|NA|NA
CASSLDRSDLGEQFF
TGTGCCAGCAGCTTAGATCGGTCGGACCTCGGCGAGCAGTTCTTC
>TRBJ2-1|TRBV11-3|once|NA
CASSVGFPGYEQFF
TGTGCCAGCAGCGTAGGATTTCCCGGCTATGAGCAGTTCTTC
>TRBJ1-1|TRBV19|NA|TRBD1
CASSYPYRGGTEAFF
TGTGCCTCTAGTTACCCCTACAGGGGGGGAACTGAAGCTTTCTTT
>TRBJ2-1|TRBV27|NA|TRBD2
CASSFMAGTINEQFF
TGTGCCAGCAGTTTCATGGCGGGGACTATCAATGAGCAGTTCTTC
>TRBJ2-3|TRBV7-3|NA|TRBD1
CASSDPRQGQVPDTQYF
TGTGCCAGCAGCGATCCACGACAGGGACAAGTCCCAGATACGCAGTATTTT
>TRBJ1-6|TRBV11-2|NA|TRBD1
CASSAYRDRANSPLHF
TGTGCCAGCAGCGCTTACCGGGACAGGGCCAATTCACCCCTCCACTTT
>TRBJ2-5|TRBV7-9|NA|NA
CASSFTGEETQYF
TGTGCCAGCAGCTTTACCGGGGAAGAGACCCAGTACTTC
>TRBJ1-1|TRBV4-1|NA|NA
CASSQPLEGNTEAFF
TGCGCCAGCAGCCAACCTCTGGAGGGGAACACTGAAGCTTTCTTT
>TRBJ2-7|TRBV5-6|NA|NA
CASSLEPTVGEQYF
TGTGCCAGCAGCCTCGAGCCCACCGTAGGGGAGCAGTACTTC
>TRBJ1-1|TRBV28|once|NA
CASRAGPQGFGSTEAFF
TGTGCCAGCAGAGCAGGTCCGCAGGGTTTCGGTAGCACTGAAGCTTTCTTT
>TRBJ1-4|TRBV6-5|NA|TRBD1
CASSSLTGAGEKLFF
TGTGCCAGCAGTTCTCTGACAGGGGCAGGTGAAAAACTGTTTTTT
>TRBJ2-1|TRBV27|NA|TRBD2
CASSLSLAGISHEQFF
TGTGCCAGCAGTTTATCCCTAGCGGGAATTTCCCATGAGCAGTTCTTC
>TRBJ1-3|TRBV9|once|NA
CASGGFGNTIYF
TGTGCCAGCGGAGGATTTGGAAACACCATATATTTT
>TRBJ2-1|TRBV6-1|NA|NA
CACETWRGNEQFF
TGTGCCTGCGAGACCTGGCGTGGCAATGAGCAGTTCTTC
>TRBJ2-4|TRBV7-9|NA|NA
CASSSAGVWSIQYF
TGTGCCAGCAGCTCGGCAGGGGTTTGGAGCATTCAGTACTTC
>TRBJ2-3|TRBV2|NA|NA
CASRWSDTQYF
TGTGCCAGCAGGTGGTCAGATACGCAGTATTTT
>TRBJ2-1|TRBV9|once|TRBD1
CASSGQGAAEQFF
TGTGCCAGCAGCGGACAGGGGGCGGCTGAGCAGTTCTTC